These 32 T cell receptor beta chains share one sample of origin, sequenced in a study of graft-versus-host responses after intestinal transplantation. For these TCRs, the target antigens are not known. Method: immunoSEQ multiplex PCR; TCRdb's copy keeps in-frame clones and lacks some. The sample holds approximately 90,000 clones, roughly 90% seen once. Sequenced here: unstimulated CD8+ T cells sorted from spleen or lymph node cells, sampled before transplant. The receptors derive from a human donor who was the organ donor for an intestinal transplant.

In DNA form, the CDR3 reads TGCAGCGTTGTACGAGACTCACGCTACGAGCAGTACTTC. Its protein is CSVVRDSRYEQYF. The chain couples TRBV29-1 to TRBJ2-7; D gene ambiguous. The CDR3 totals 13 residues. Trimming removed 4 bases at V and 3 bases at J, with 13 bases between. The germline V gene has CDR1 SQVTM and CDR2 ANQGSEA.

CDR3 residues: CATQAGGWTEAFF. The CDR3 nucleotides are TGTGCCACCCAGGCGGGGGGATGGACTGAAGCTTTCTTT. The chain carries TRBV19 and TRBJ1-1; a possible D gene is TRBD1 (5 bases). The CDR3 has 13 residues. V was pared by 10 bases and J by 5 bases, with 17 bases between. The germline CDR1 and CDR2 sequences are LNHDA and SQIVND (reference sequence).

Worth noting for this clone: The germline gene is not matched at one end of the junction; a read error may be the cause. The chain combines TRBV7-7 with TRBJ2-1, with D possibly being TRBD1 (6 bases). From germline, CDR1 is SSHAT and CDR2 FNYEAQ (reference sequence). This CDR3 is 16 amino acids long. The CDR3 sequence is CASSRRTVSSYNEQFF. CDR3 nucleotide sequence: TGTGCTAGCAGCAGGCGGACAGTGAGCTCCTACAATGAGCAGTTCTTC.

The V gene is TRBV11-2, the J gene TRBJ2-7; D gene uncertain. The CDR3 has 16 residues. Per the germline V gene, CDR1 is SGHAT and CDR2 is FQNNGV. Trimming took 7 bases from V and 1 from J, leaving 20 bases between them. The CDR3 nucleotides read TGTGCCAGCACCATTACCGGCCCCTTGGGATCCTACGAGCAGTACTTC. This translates into CASTITGPLGSYEQYF. Together with reference TRBV11-2 and TRBJ2-7, the CDR3 gives the full variable domain: EAGVAQSPRYKIIEKRQSVAFWCNPISGHATLYWYQQILGQGPKLLIQFQNNGVVDDSQLPKDRFSAERLKGVDSTLKIQPAKLEDSAVYLCASTITGPLGSYEQYFGPGTRLTVT.

The chain has TRBV2 and TRBJ1-2; TRBD1 matches 9 bases. This CDR3 region has 15 residues. Germline V gene sequence: CDR1 SNHLY, CDR2 FYNNEI. V dropped 6 bases and J dropped 2; count of bases not matched to a gene: 7. CDR3 in DNA: TGTGCCAGCAGGGAGGGGACAGGGTGGAACTATGGCTACACCTTC. Translation gives CASREGTGWNYGYTF.

V and J are TRBV6-5 and TRBJ2-2, with 9 bases matching TRBD1. The CDR3 spans 16 residues. CDR1 and CDR2 (germline): MNHEY, SVGAGI. The V and J ends lost 4 bases and 7 bases, in that order; junction bases with no gene match: 10. CDR3 region: CASSFFPDRGSGELFF. The CDR3 coding sequence is TGTGCCAGCAGTTTCTTCCCGGACAGGGGAAGCGGGGAGCTGTTTTTT.

The rearrangement links TRBV7-9 to TRBJ2-3; 10 nucleotides line up with TRBD2. V dropped 5 bases and J dropped 4; count of bases not matched to a gene: 6. The CDR3 loop spans 15 amino acids. CDR1 and CDR2 (germline): SEHNR, FQNEAQ (reference sequence). In nucleotides, the CDR3 is TGTGCCAGCAGCGGGGGACTAGCGAGGGCAGATACGCAGTATTTT. Protein product: CASSGGLARADTQYF.

This chain joins TRBV30 and TRBJ2-7, with D perhaps TRBD1 (6 bases). Trimming pared 4 bases from V and 7 bases from J, leaving 14 bases between. There are 12 residues in the CDR3. Germline V gene data show CDR1 as GTSNPN and CDR2 as SVGIG (reference sequence). The CDR3 region is CAWNPEQGEQYF. CDR3 coding DNA: TGTGCCTGGAACCCAGAACAGGGAGAGCAGTACTTC.

The rearrangement uses TRBV5-4 and TRBJ2-5, with 9 nucleotides matching TRBD2. The CDR3 has 14 residues. Trimming at V came to 4 bases and at J to 1 base, leaving 2 bases not matched to a gene. In germline, CDR1 is SGHNT, CDR2 YYREEE (reference sequence). CDR3 amino acids: CASSPGLAQETQYF. DNA of the CDR3: TGTGCCAGCAGCCCGGGACTAGCCCAAGAGACCCAGTACTTC.

This clone appeared a single time. The V and J genes are TRBV7-9 and TRBJ2-1; possibly TRBD2 for D (6 bases). Per germline, CDR1 SEHNR and CDR2 FQNEAQ (reference sequence). The CDR3 is 16 residues long. The germline V and J ends were trimmed by 4 bases and 2 bases, with 15 bases remaining between them. Written as DNA, the CDR3 is TGTGCCAGCAGCTCCCCCCTAGCGTACCCCTACAATGAGCAGTTCTTC. It is translated as CASSSPLAYPYNEQFF.

The chain recombines TRBV10-1 with TRBJ1-1; 7 nucleotides line up with TRBD1. Per germline, CDR1 WNHNN and CDR2 SYGVQD (reference sequence). Trimming removed 4 bases from V and 1 base from J; junction bases left unmatched: 6. CDR3 length equals 15 residues. The DNA of the CDR3 is TGCGCCAGCAGTGGAGCCAGGGGGAAGAACACTGAAGCTTTCTTT. Its protein product is CASSGARGKNTEAFF.

The chain employs TRBV7-8 and TRBJ2-7; 8 nucleotides agree with TRBD1. Germline CDR1 reads SGHVS; CDR2 reads FQNEAQ. V was clipped by 1 base and J by 3 bases; unmatched bases: 8. The CDR3 totals 16 residues. CDR3 sequence reads: CASSLDRDRLNYEQYF. In DNA, the CDR3 is TGTGCCAGCAGCTTAGATCGGGACAGGTTAAACTACGAGCAGTACTTC.

This clone was recorded once. The junction and the germline gene differ at one end; a read error may be behind it. The gene calls are TRBV10-3 and TRBJ1-2, with TRBD1 as a possible D gene (6 bases). The germline gives CDR1 ENHRY, CDR2 SYGVKD. The CDR3 is made up of 16 amino acids. CDR3 nucleotide sequence: TGTGCCATCGGTGAGACGGACAGAAATGCTATTCATGGCTACACCTTC. It encodes CAIGETDRNAIHGYTF.

This clone occurred once. The rearrangement uses TRBV19 and TRBJ2-7, with D perhaps matching TRBD2 (5 bases). V dropped 5 bases and J dropped 3 bases, with 14 bases sitting between them. CDR1 and CDR2 from the germline V gene are LNHDA and SQIVND (reference sequence). CDR3 length equals 14 residues. The DNA for the CDR3 is TGTGCCAGTAGTTCGGGCCTTGGGAGCTACGAGCAGTACTTC. Translated: CASSSGLGSYEQYF.

The chain employs TRBV4-1 and TRBJ1-2; D is unclear. This CDR3 region has 12 residues. V lost 0 bases, J lost 5 bases, and 4 bases lay in between. Germline V gives CDR1 MGHRA, CDR2 YSYEKL. CDR3 DNA: TGCGCCAGCAGCCAAGATCCGTATGGCTACACCTTC. Translation: CASSQDPYGYTF.

This clone was observed once. This chain joins TRBV6-6 and TRBJ1-1, with D hard to call. The V gene's germline CDR1 is MNHNY and CDR2 SVGAGI (reference sequence). The CDR3 spans 8 residues. Trimming shortened V by 5 bases and J by 8 bases, and 0 bases separated the two germline ends. CDR3 DNA: TGTGCCAGCAGTGAAGCTTTCTTT. Translating gives CASSEAFF.

The chain carries TRBV15 and TRBJ2-3; weak D call: TRBD1 (5 bases). In germline, CDR1 is LNHNV, CDR2 YYDKDF (reference sequence). The CDR3 is made up of 13 amino acids. V was cut by 5 bases and J by 2 bases, with 8 bases left in between. CDR3: CATSGADTDTQYF. The CDR3 DNA sequence: TGTGCCACCAGCGGGGCAGACACAGATACGCAGTATTTT.

The chain recombines TRBV27 with TRBJ2-7; TRBD2 agrees at 11 bases. Germline-derived CDR1 and CDR2 are MNHEY and SMNVEV (reference sequence). V gave up 0 bases and J gave up 0 bases; unmatched junction bases: 1. The CDR3 runs 16 residues. CDR3 loop: CASSLSGTSGSYEQYF. CDR3 nucleotide sequence: TGTGCCAGCAGTTTATCCGGGACTAGCGGCTCCTACGAGCAGTACTTC.

The chain couples TRBV15 to TRBJ1-1; D is unclear. This CDR3 is 14 amino acids long. V was trimmed by 9 bases and J by 1 base, leaving 15 bases between them. The germline V gene has CDR1 LNHNV and CDR2 YYDKDF (reference sequence). The CDR3 spells CATTNKHPNTEAFF. The DNA of the CDR3 is TGTGCCACTACGAATAAACACCCGAACACTGAAGCTTTCTTT.

This clone came up a few times. V is TRBV5-4 and J is TRBJ1-3, with D maybe TRBD1 (5 bases). This CDR3 has 14 residues. Germline V gene lookup returns CDR1 SGHNT and CDR2 YYREEE (reference sequence). With 4 bases removed from V and 3 bases from J, the gap between germline ends came to 11 bases. In nucleotides, the CDR3 is TGTGCCAGCAGCCCAAGGGACGGTGGAAACACCATATATTTT. Its translation is CASSPRDGGNTIYF.

The chain combines TRBV6-1 with TRBJ1-6; D is unresolved. V lost 3 bases and J 10 bases, leaving 22 bases between the germline ends. Germline CDR1 is MNHNS and CDR2 is SASEGT. The CDR3 is 17 residues long. The DNA for the CDR3 is TGTGCCAGCAGTGACAGTTCGACGCCCGATCTCAGATCACCCCTCCACTTT. Translating gives CASSDSSTPDLRSPLHF.

The chain combines TRBV6-5 with TRBJ2-1, with D perhaps TRBD1 (6 bases). Trimming removed 5 bases at V and 8 bases at J, with 10 bases between. This CDR3 is 12 amino acids long. Germline-derived CDR1 and CDR2 are MNHEY and SVGAGI. CDR3 sequence: CASSKQGYEQFF. CDR3 DNA: TGTGCCAGCAGTAAACAGGGATATGAGCAGTTCTTC.

The chain recombines TRBV19 with TRBJ2-1, with 10 bases matching TRBD2. Germline CDR1 reads LNHDA; CDR2 reads SQIVND (reference sequence). The CDR3 covers 15 residues. The trim removed 5 bases at V and 5 bases at J, leaving 6 bases unmatched. The chain's CDR3 is CASSASSGSNNEQFF. The CDR3 DNA sequence: TGTGCCAGTAGTGCATCTAGCGGGAGCAACAATGAGCAGTTCTTC. The full variable domain, its missing parts supplied by reference TRBV19 and TRBJ2-1, is DGGITQSPKYLFRKEGQNVTLSCEQNLNHDAMYWYRQDPGQGLRLIYYSQIVNDFQKGDIAEGYSVSREKKESFPLTVTSAQKNPTAFYLCASSASSGSNNEQFFGPGTRLTVL.

The chain joins TRBV7-9 to TRBJ1-2, with D possibly matching TRBD1 (5 bases). In germline, CDR1 is SEHNR, CDR2 FQNEAQ (reference sequence). CDR3 length: 12 residues. Trimming cost V 8 bases and J 4 bases, with 11 bases left between them. The CDR3 bases are TGTGCCAGCGCGTTTGGGGGCTATGGCTACACCTTC. This codes for CASAFGGYGYTF.

This sequence joins TRBV7-9 and TRBJ2-1; D might be TRBD1 (6 bases). CDR3 length: 16 residues. Trimming left V 5 bases short and J 0 bases short, with 14 bases between. CDR1 is SEHNR and CDR2 is FQNEAQ in the germline V gene (reference sequence). As DNA, the CDR3 is TGTGCCAGCAGCCCCCAGGGGATCAGCTCCTACAATGAGCAGTTCTTC. It is translated as CASSPQGISSYNEQFF.

The chain employs TRBV13 and TRBJ2-3, with D unclear. The CDR3 contains 12 residues. Per the germline V gene, CDR1 is PRHDT and CDR2 is FYEKMQ (reference sequence). V was pared by 6 bases and J by 1 base, with 5 bases between. CDR3 sequence reads: CASSSGTDTQYF. Here the CDR3 DNA reads TGTGCCAGCAGTTCCGGCACAGATACGCAGTATTTT.

The chain carries TRBV4-2 and TRBJ2-2, with D hard to call. CDR1 is LGHNA, CDR2 YNFKEQ, per germline. The CDR3 runs to 18 residues. Deletions cut 0 bases from V and 4 bases from J, with 18 bases between. The CDR3 loop reads CASSQDLISPASTGELFF. Written as DNA, the CDR3 is TGTGCCAGCAGCCAAGATTTAATTTCGCCAGCAAGCACCGGGGAGCTGTTTTTT.

The chain has TRBV5-4 and TRBJ2-3, with 7 nucleotides matching TRBD2. V lost 0 bases, J lost 2 bases, and 9 bases stayed unmatched. CDR3 length equals 17 residues. Per the germline V gene, CDR1 is SGHNT and CDR2 is YYREEE (reference sequence). CDR3 sequence (DNA): TGTGCCAGCAGCTTGGATTTCGGGGGGACCCCCACAGATACGCAGTATTTT. It yields the protein CASSLDFGGTPTDTQYF.

The gene calls are TRBV7-3 and TRBJ1-1; no firm D call. The CDR3 runs to 16 residues. The germline V gene has CDR1 SGHTA and CDR2 FQGTGA. Trimming left V 8 bases short and J 0 bases short, with 19 bases between. CDR3 residues: CASGLGQPIMNTEAFF. The CDR3 nucleotides are TGTGCCAGCGGCCTCGGGCAGCCAATCATGAACACTGAAGCTTTCTTT.

V gene TRBV4-2 combines with J gene TRBJ1-2; 8 nucleotides line up with TRBD1. Unmatched junction bases numbered 8, after V lost 0 bases and J lost 8 bases. Germline V gives CDR1 LGHNA, CDR2 YNFKEQ. CDR3 size: 15 residues. The CDR3 protein is CASSQDPGGFYGYTF. The CDR3 DNA reads as TGTGCCAGCAGCCAAGACCCAGGGGGCTTCTACGGCTACACCTTC.

This sequence joins TRBV19 and TRBJ2-7; D remains unclear. V was cut by 5 bases and J by 2 bases, with 10 bases left in between. Germline lookup yields CDR1 LNHDA and CDR2 SQIVND (reference sequence). The CDR3 is made up of 13 amino acids. The CDR3 coding sequence is TGTGCCAGTAGTTTCGCTCAAACCTACGAGCAGTACTTC. This encodes CASSFAQTYEQYF.

The J gene is TRBJ2-7, the V gene TRBV14; D might be TRBD2 (5 bases). V was pared by 2 bases and J by 6 bases, with 11 bases between. The CDR3 consists of 13 residues. The V gene's germline CDR1 is SGHDN and CDR2 FVKESK. The CDR3 DNA reads TGTGCCAGCAGCCAACGGACTTTCGGCGAGCAGTACTTC. Translating it yields CASSQRTFGEQYF.